Reported below is one TCR beta chain. Per the germline V gene, CDR1 is SGHRS and CDR2 is YFSETQ. CDR3 length: 17 residues. Trimming shortened V by 3 bases and J by 2 bases, and 20 bases separated the two germline ends. This record belongs to a study of blood T cell repertoires in COVID-19. Study details: Sites across the United States, Italy and Spain contributed samples from acute and convalescent COVID-19. From T cells, B-cell-depleted T cells, or PBMCs came the material, which was cDNA or gDNA.

Per the original methods: Amplifying reference gene primers gave estimates of nucleated cell counts. Using immunoSEQ multiplex PCR, the repertoire was profiled, and TCRdb retains in-frame clones only, with some absent. The V and J calls and clone size were taken over from that table, and D and trimming were inferred from the DNA. The data hold about 190,000 clones, with approximately 86% observed a single time. The V and J genes are TRBV5-1 and TRBJ1-2; D is uncertain. Sequenced sample: peripheral blood. The receptor was derived from a man aged 65-85 years with active or convalescent COVID-19. In DNA, the CDR3 is TGCGCCAGCAGCTCTCTCCCAACTACCTTCCCAAACTATGGCTACACCTTC. It encodes CASSSLPTTFPNYGYTF.